This T cell receptor (beta chain) was observed in a study of shared clonotypes between healthy human individuals. V lost 3 bases and J lost 8, with 11 bases in between. This CDR3 region has 14 residues. Germline assignment: CDR1 MDHEN and CDR2 SYDVKM. In the sorted-subset replicate PCRs, approximately 200 ng DNA, 25,000 to 35,000 T cell genomes, was used. The method was immunoSEQ multiplex PCR; TCRdb's version includes in-frame clones alone and lacks a portion of them. This table has some 1 million clones, roughly 80% appearing once. This receptor was taken from a man aged 18 to 35 in good health. The J gene is TRBJ1-6, the V gene TRBV28; D is unclear. Material for sequencing was memory CD4+ T cells sorted from blood. Sample subset: CD45RA-negative fraction. The CDR3 reads CASSFGSRYSPLHF. CDR3 sequence (DNA): TGTGCCAGCAGTTTCGGCAGCAGGTATTCACCCCTCCACTTT.